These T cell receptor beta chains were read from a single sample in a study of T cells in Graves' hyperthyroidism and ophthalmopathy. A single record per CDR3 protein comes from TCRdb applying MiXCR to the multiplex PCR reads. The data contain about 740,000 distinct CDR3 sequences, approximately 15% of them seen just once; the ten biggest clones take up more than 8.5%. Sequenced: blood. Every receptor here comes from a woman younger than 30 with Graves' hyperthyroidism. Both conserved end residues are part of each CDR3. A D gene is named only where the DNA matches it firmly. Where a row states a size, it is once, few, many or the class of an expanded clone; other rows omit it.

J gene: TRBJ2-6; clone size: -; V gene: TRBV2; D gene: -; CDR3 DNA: TGTGCCAGCAGTGAGGCCACCTCTGGGGCCAACGTCCTGACTTTC; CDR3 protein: CASSEATSGANVLTF
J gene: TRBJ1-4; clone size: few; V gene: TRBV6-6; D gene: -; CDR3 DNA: TGTGCCAGCAGTTACTCGATGGCAGGCTTTAATGAAAAACTGTTTTTT; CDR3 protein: CASSYSMAGFNEKLFF
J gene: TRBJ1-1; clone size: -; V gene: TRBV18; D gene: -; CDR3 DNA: TGTGCCAGCTCAGAGGACCTTTACACTGAAGCTTTCTTT; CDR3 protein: CASSEDLYTEAFF
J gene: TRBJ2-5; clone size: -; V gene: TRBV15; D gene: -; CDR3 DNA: TGTGCCACCAGCAGAGAGGGACAACGCCAAGAGACCCAGTACTTC; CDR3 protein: CATSREGQRQETQYF
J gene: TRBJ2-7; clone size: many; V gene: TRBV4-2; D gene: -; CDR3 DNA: TGTGCCAGCAGCCAAGACGTCGGGAACTACGAGCAGTACTTC; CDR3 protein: CASSQDVGNYEQYF
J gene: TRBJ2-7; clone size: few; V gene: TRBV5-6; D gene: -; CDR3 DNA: TGTGCCAGCAGCTTCGTTGGGGGCTACGAGCAGTACTTC; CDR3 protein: CASSFVGGYEQYF
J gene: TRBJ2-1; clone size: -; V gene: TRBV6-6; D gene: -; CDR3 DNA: TGTGCCAGCAGTTACTCGCGGGTTGGAGGGAATGAGCAGTTCTTC; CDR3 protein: CASSYSRVGGNEQFF
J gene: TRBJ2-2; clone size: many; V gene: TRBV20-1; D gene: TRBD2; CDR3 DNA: TGCAGTGCTAGGAAGAAGCGGGAGAACCGAGGCGGGGAGCTGTTTTTT; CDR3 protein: CSARKKRENRGGELFF
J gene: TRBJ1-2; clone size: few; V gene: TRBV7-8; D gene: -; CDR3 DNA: TGTGCCAGCAGCCGGGGGGAGGCTCGTTTTTGGGGCTACACCTTC; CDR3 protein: CASSRGEARFWGYTF
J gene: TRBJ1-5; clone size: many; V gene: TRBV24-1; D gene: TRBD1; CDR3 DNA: TGTGCCACCAGTGGGGACAGGGGAGGCAATCAGCCCCAGCATTTT; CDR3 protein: CATSGDRGGNQPQHF
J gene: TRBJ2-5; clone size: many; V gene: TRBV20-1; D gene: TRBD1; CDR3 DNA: TGCAGTGCCCCCTCCGGGACAGGGTACGGAGAGACCCAGTACTTC; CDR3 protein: CSAPSGTGYGETQYF
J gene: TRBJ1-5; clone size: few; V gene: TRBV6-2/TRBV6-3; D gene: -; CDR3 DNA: TGTGCCAGCAGTACCCTCACAGGGTGGAATAGCAATCAGCCCCAGCATTTT; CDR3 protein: CASSTLTGWNSNQPQHF
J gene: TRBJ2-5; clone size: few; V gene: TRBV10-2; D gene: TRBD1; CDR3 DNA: TGCGCCAGCAGTGATATCCCAGGGGGCGCGGACTTC; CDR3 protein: CASSDIPGGADF
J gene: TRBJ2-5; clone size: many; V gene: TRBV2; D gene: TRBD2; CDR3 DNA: TGTGCCAGCAGTGAAGGGGCAGCGGGAGGGGAGGAGACCCAGTACTTC; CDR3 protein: CASSEGAAGGEETQYF
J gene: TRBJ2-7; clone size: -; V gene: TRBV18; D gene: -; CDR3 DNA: TGTGCCAGCTCCCCACCCGAACAGTTTCCCTACGGGGAGCAGTACTTC; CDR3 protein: CASSPPEQFPYGEQYF
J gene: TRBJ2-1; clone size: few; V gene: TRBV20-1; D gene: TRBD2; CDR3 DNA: TGCAGTGCTAGAGATCGCCCTAGCGGCTCCTACAATGAGCAGTTCTTC; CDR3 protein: CSARDRPSGSYNEQFF
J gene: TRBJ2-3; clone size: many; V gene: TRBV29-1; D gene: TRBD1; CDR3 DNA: TGCAGCGTTTTGGGGAACCCCGGGACAGGGGTATTAGATACGCAGTATTTT; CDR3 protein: CSVLGNPGTGVLDTQYF
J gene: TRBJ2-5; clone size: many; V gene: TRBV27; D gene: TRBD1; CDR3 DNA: TGTGCCAGCAGTCCAAACAGGGGGCGACAAGAGACCCAGTACTTC; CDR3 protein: CASSPNRGRQETQYF
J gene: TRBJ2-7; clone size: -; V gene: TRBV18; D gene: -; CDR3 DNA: TGTGCCAGCTCACCAGCGGGCCCTGGATCCGTCGAGCAGTACTTC; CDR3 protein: CASSPAGPGSVEQYF
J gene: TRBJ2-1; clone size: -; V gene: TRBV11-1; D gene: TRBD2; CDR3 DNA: TGCGCCAGCAGCTTGGCAGGGACTAGCGGGAGCGGTGAGCAGTTCTTC; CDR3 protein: CASSLAGTSGSGEQFF
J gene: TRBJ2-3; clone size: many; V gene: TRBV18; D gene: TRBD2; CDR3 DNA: TGTGCCAGCTCAATGACTAGCGGGAGAGGTACAGATACGCAGTATTTT; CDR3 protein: CASSMTSGRGTDTQYF
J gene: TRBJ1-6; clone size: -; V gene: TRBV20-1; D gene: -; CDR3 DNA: TGCAGTGCTAGGACCACCGGGGGGGAGTCCTATAATTCACCCCTCCACTTT; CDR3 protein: CSARTTGGESYNSPLHF
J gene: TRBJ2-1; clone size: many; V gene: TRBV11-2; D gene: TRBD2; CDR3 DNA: TGTGCCAGCAGGTCGAAGGAGGGTCTAGCGGGCATCTGGGATGAGCAGTTCTTC; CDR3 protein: CASRSKEGLAGIWDEQFF
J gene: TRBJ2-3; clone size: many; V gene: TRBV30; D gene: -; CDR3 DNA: TGTGCCTGGAGTGCCACGACCCTCAAGAAAGATACGCAGTATTTT; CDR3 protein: CAWSATTLKKDTQYF
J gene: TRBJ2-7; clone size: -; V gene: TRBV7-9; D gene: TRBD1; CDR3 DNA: TGTGCCAGCAGCTTGACAGGGGCCCGATCCGTCTACGAGCAGTACTTC; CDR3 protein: CASSLTGARSVYEQYF
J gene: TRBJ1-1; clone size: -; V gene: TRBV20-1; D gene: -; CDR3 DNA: TGCAGTGCTAGAGATAGGGCAGGGAACACTGAAGCTTTCTTT; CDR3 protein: CSARDRAGNTEAFF
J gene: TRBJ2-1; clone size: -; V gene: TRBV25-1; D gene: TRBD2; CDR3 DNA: TGTGCCAGCAGTGAATGGGGGGGCTCCTACAATGAGCAGTTCTTC; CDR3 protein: CASSEWGGSYNEQFF
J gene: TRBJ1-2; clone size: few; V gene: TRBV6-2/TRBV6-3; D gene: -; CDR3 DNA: TGTTTCTCTTCGGAGGACCCTAACTATGGCTACACCTTC; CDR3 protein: CFSSEDPNYGYTF
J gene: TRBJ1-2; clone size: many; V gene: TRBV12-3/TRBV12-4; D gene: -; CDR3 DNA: TGTGCCAGCAGTCCTCAAGGGGCTGGGGCCGTTTCATATGGCTACACCTTC; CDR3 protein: CASSPQGAGAVSYGYTF
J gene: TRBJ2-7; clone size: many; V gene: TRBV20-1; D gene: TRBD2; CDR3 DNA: TGCGGGGGAGCGGGAGAATCCTACGAGCAGTACTTC; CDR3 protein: CGGAGESYEQYF
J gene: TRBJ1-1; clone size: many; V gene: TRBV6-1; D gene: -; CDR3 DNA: TGTGCCAGCAAATTCCGAGGAGGTGAAGCTTTCTTT; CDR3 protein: CASKFRGGEAFF
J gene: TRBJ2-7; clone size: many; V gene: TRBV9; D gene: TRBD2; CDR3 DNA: TGTGCCAGCAGCCCCCTTCGAGGAGCGGGAGACCGGTACGAGCAGTACTTC; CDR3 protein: CASSPLRGAGDRYEQYF